In its sample, the clone carrying this T cell receptor (beta chain) was seen once. As yet, its antigen is unknown. Next came a second PCR, run for about 7 to 12 cycles, which used a sample-barcoded 5' primer along with a J-beta primer mix. Every single cDNA molecule received a tag from a template-switch adaptor with 12 random nucleotides. TCRdb independently ran MiXCR on the 5' RACE reads; one entry per CDR3 protein. The sample consists of around 1.7 million distinct CDR3 sequences, about 30% of them appearing once. The data were obtained in a study of blood T cells in healthy people across ages. Findings and caveats of the study: Any changes in expanded clonotypes were possibly confounded, as donor CMV status remained unknown.

J lost 7 bases, V lost 7 bases, and 13 bases had no gene match. CDR3 length: 15 residues. Germline loops: CDR1 SNHLY, CDR2 FYNNEI. This clonotype was obtained from a woman in her 30s in good health. The chain employs TRBV2 and TRBJ2-3; 8 bases are a match to TRBD2. Material: blood. The chain's CDR3 is CASTGRGIDRNTQYF. In DNA, the CDR3 is TGTGCCAGCACCGGGAGGGGGATAGATCGAAATACGCAGTATTTT. The full variable domain, rest sourced from reference TRBV2 and TRBJ2-3, is EPEVTQTPSHQVTQMGQEVILRCVPISNHLYFYWYRQILGQKVEFLVSFYNNEISEKSEIFDDQFSVERPDGSNFTLKIRSTKLEDSAMYFCASTGRGIDRNTQYFGPGTRLTVL.